These 9 T cell receptor beta chains came from one sample sequenced in a study of blood T cell repertoires in COVID-19. Sequencing was performed with immunoSEQ multiplex PCR; in TCRdb, only in-frame clones are kept and a portion is missing. The sample has about 26,000 clones, roughly 85% seen once. The sequencing sample was made of peripheral blood. Source of these receptors: a human donor in a cohort sampled during active COVID-19.

This rearrangement joins TRBV21-1 to TRBJ1-4; the table's D call, TRBD1, has no DNA check behind it. TRBV21-1 is marked as a pseudogene. The CDR3 covers 15 residues. CDR3: CASSKKPTGNEKLFF. The CDR3 DNA sequence: TGTGCCAGCAGCAAAAAGCCGACAGGTAATGAAAAACTGTTTTTT.

This chain's CDR3 is CASSEQRGNYGYTF. CDR3 coding DNA: TGTGCCAGCAGTGAACAAAGGGGCAACTATGGCTACACCTTC. V gene TRBV6-1 combines with J gene TRBJ1-2; D perhaps matches TRBD1 (5 bases). V was cut by 2 bases and J by 2 bases, with 9 bases left in between. CDR1 MNHNS and CDR2 SASEGT come from the germline V gene. The CDR3 length is 14 residues.

The rearrangement joins TRBV4-3 to TRBJ1-5; D may be TRBD1 (6 bases). CDR3 size: 14 residues. With 2 bases removed from V and 9 bases from J, the gap between germline ends came to 14 bases. The V gene's germline CDR1 is LGHNA and CDR2 YSLEER. This CDR3 reads CASSQSTDRPPQHF. DNA of the CDR3: TGCGCCAGCAGCCAATCTACCGACAGGCCGCCCCAGCATTTT.

V usage is TRBV6-2 or TRBV6-3 and J usage is TRBJ2-7; 7 bases map to TRBD1. The trim removed 6 bases at V and 0 bases at J, leaving 8 bases unmatched. This CDR3 region has 15 residues. CDR1 is MNHEY, CDR2 SVGEGT, per germline. The CDR3: CASSNLGQLSYEQYF. The DNA for the CDR3 is TGTGCCAGCAGCAACCTGGGACAGCTCTCCTACGAGCAGTACTTC.

The chain recombines TRBV4-2 with TRBJ2-7; maybe TRBD1 (6 bases). Germline V gene sequence: CDR1 LGHNA, CDR2 YNFKEQ. The length of the CDR3 is 15 residues. The V gene lost 4 bases and the J gene lost 2 bases, with 15 bases spanning the gap. The CDR3 DNA reads as TGTGCCAGCAGCCGGTCCGGGACAACCACCTACGAGCAGTACTTC. This gives the protein CASSRSGTTTYEQYF.

The chain links TRBV4-3 to TRBJ2-1, with 7 nucleotides matching TRBD2. After removal of 0 bases from V and 8 bases from J, the junction contained 10 bases not matched to a gene. The germline gives CDR1 LGHNA, CDR2 YSLEER. The CDR3 is made up of 16 amino acids. The CDR3 nucleotides read TGCGCCAGCAGCCAAGATGTAAGTGGGAGGGTCGATGAGCAGTTCTTC. This encodes CASSQDVSGRVDEQFF.

This rearrangement joins TRBV11-2 to TRBJ2-1, with TRBD2 matching 12 bases. Germline V gives CDR1 SGHAT, CDR2 FQNNGV. CDR3 size: 14 residues. The trim removed 5 bases at V and 10 bases at J, leaving 6 bases unmatched. CDR3 in DNA: TGTGCCAGCAGCCCCGGACTAGCGGGATCAGAGCAGTTCTTC. Its protein product is CASSPGLAGSEQFF.

The V gene is TRBV27, the J gene TRBJ2-7; tentative D call: TRBD2 (7 bases). Deletions cut 6 bases from V and 5 bases from J, with 23 bases between. From germline, CDR1 is MNHEY and CDR2 SMNVEV (reference sequence). This CDR3 contains 16 residues. The CDR3 is CASRGGRGSWADEQYF. CDR3 coding DNA: TGTGCCAGCAGGGGGGGGCGGGGGAGCTGGGCCGACGAGCAGTACTTC.

The count of this clone is one. The V and J genes are TRBV23-1 and TRBJ1-5, with a tentative D call TRBD1 (5 bases). TRBV23-1 is sorted into the ORF group, with uncertain function. CDR3 size: 15 residues. Trimming took 3 bases from V and 4 from J, leaving 13 bases between them. The CDR3 DNA is TGCGCCAGCAGTCAGGGAAGGGGTACGAATCAGCCCCAGCATTTT. It encodes CASSQGRGTNQPQHF.